Listed here are 18 T cell receptor beta chains from one sample, sequenced in a study of memory CD4+ T cells and cytomegalovirus serostatus. Single viable CD3+CD4+CD8-CD45RO+ cells were sorted as the memory CD4+ T cells. Using immunoSEQ multiplex PCR, the repertoire was profiled, and TCRdb retains in-frame clones only, with some absent. Among about 61,000 clones listed, approximately 85% were seen once. The sequenced material came from memory CD4+ T cells from blood. The receptors come from an adult in good health and CMV-seronegative.

The genes are TRBV19 and TRBJ1-1; weak D call: TRBD1 (5 bases). The CDR3 has 15 amino acids. Trimming removed 5 bases from V and 1 base from J, with 14 bases in between. Germline-derived CDR1 and CDR2 are LNHDA and SQIVND (reference sequence). CDR3 coding DNA: TGTGCCAGTAGTCCTCTCCGGGACCCGAACACTGAAGCTTTCTTT. It encodes CASSPLRDPNTEAFF.

The genes are TRBV5-4 and TRBJ2-6; D may be TRBD1 (5 bases). Trimming took off 0 bases at V and 0 bases at J, with 19 bases between the two ends. This CDR3 has 20 residues. Germline CDR1 SGHNT, CDR2 YYREEE (reference sequence). The CDR3 is CASSLGTLKELYSGANVLTF. The CDR3 coding sequence is TGTGCCAGCAGCTTGGGGACACTAAAGGAGTTATACTCTGGGGCCAACGTCCTGACTTTC.

In this sample, this clone turned up a few times. V is TRBV7-2 and J is TRBJ1-1; D uncertain. With 1 base removed from V and 3 bases from J, the gap between germline ends came to 6 bases. The germline V gene encodes CDR1 SGHTA and CDR2 FQGNSA. This CDR3 has 13 residues. CDR3 nucleotides: TGTGCCAGCAGCTTAGACGGTTACACTGAAGCTTTCTTT. Its translation is CASSLDGYTEAFF.

The chain joins TRBV18 to TRBJ1-1; no reliable D call. This CDR3 has 13 amino acids. Germline loops: CDR1 KGHSH, CDR2 LQKENI. The V end lost 5 bases, the J end lost 5 bases, and 12 bases lay between the germline ends. The CDR3, as DNA: TGTGCCAGCTCAATCGGGGTGGGGACTGAAGCTTTCTTT. Translated: CASSIGVGTEAFF.

The genes are TRBV5-1 and TRBJ1-3; tentative D call: TRBD1 (6 bases). The V and J ends lost 5 bases and 3 bases respectively, with 9 bases between them. CDR1 is SGHRS and CDR2 is YFSETQ in the germline V gene. The CDR3 totals 13 residues. CDR3 nucleotides: TGCGCCAGCAGAATACAGGGTGGAAACACCATATATTTT. Protein sequence: CASRIQGGNTIYF.

The chain is built from TRBV7-3 and TRBJ1-6; no reliable D call. From germline, CDR1 is SGHTA and CDR2 FQGTGA. This CDR3 region has 15 residues. V was clipped by 5 bases and J by 10 bases, with 18 bases between them. CDR3 region: CASSAGPPSKSPLHF. CDR3 DNA sequence: TGTGCCAGCAGCGCCGGACCGCCATCCAAGTCACCCCTCCACTTT.

This clone was detected once. This chain joins TRBV5-5 and TRBJ2-2, with no clear D. The germline V and J ends were trimmed by 0 bases and 1 base, with 4 bases remaining between them. There are 14 residues in the CDR3. The V gene's germline CDR1 is SGHKS and CDR2 YYEKEE (reference sequence). The CDR3 protein is CASSLGGNTGELFF. The CDR3 region has the DNA TGTGCCAGCAGCTTGGGAGGGAACACCGGGGAGCTGTTTTTT.

This clone was counted a few times. This chain joins TRBV10-1 and TRBJ2-3; TRBD1 is a possible D gene (5 bases). The length of the CDR3 is 17 residues. From germline, CDR1 is WNHNN and CDR2 SYGVQD (reference sequence). V lost 6 bases and J lost 1, with 20 bases in between. This CDR3 is CASSATRTLRGTDTQYF. The CDR3 coding sequence is TGCGCCAGCAGCGCGACCCGGACACTCCGGGGCACAGATACGCAGTATTTT.

The rearrangement links TRBV11-1 to TRBJ1-2; tentatively, D is TRBD1 (5 bases). This CDR3 is built from 15 residues. Germline loops: CDR1 SGHAT, CDR2 FQDESV (reference sequence). Trimming left V 2 bases short and J 0 bases short, with 10 bases between. CDR3 sequence: CASSLQGPANYGYTF. DNA for the CDR3: TGTGCCAGCAGCTTACAGGGCCCAGCTAACTATGGCTACACCTTC.

This clone was counted a few times. This chain connects TRBV19 to TRBJ2-2; D not resolved. The CDR3 is 14 residues long. The germline gives CDR1 LNHDA, CDR2 SQIVND (reference sequence). V gave up 6 bases and J gave up 2 bases, with 10 bases separating them. The CDR3 region has the DNA TGTGCCAGTAGAACCGCCAGAAACACCGGGGAGCTGTTTTTT. Translating it yields CASRTARNTGELFF.

The CDR3 DNA sequence: TGTGCCAGCAGCTTGGGAGGGGCAGGGAAGGCCGGGGAGCTGTTTTTT. Its protein product is CASSLGGAGKAGELFF. V is TRBV5-6 and J is TRBJ2-2; D may be TRBD1 or TRBD2 (5 bases each). From germline, CDR1 is SGHDT and CDR2 YYEEEE. The CDR3 runs to 16 residues. The V end lost 0 bases, the J end lost 6 bases, and 15 bases lay between the germline ends.

About this clone: At one end, the junction sequence differs from germline, possibly due to a read error. This chain joins TRBV7-3 and TRBJ2-3, with D tentatively TRBD1 (6 bases). CDR3 length: 15 amino acids. Germline V gene sequence: CDR1 SGHTA, CDR2 FQGTGA. CDR3 residues: CASSLMGRGADTQYF. CDR3 nucleotides: TGTGCCAGCAGTTTAATGGGCAGGGGCGCAGATACGCAGTATTTT.

About this clone: Additional DNA sequences in this sample encode the identical CDR3. This chain uses TRBV11-2 with TRBJ1-4; D unclear. CDR3 length: 12 residues. Germline V gene sequence: CDR1 SGHAT, CDR2 FQNNGV. Trimming removed 4 bases at V and 8 bases at J, with 8 bases between. The CDR3 DNA reads as TGTGCCAGCAGCTCCTACAGCGAAAAACTGTTTTTT. Amino acids: CASSSYSEKLFF.

This chain connects TRBV5-1 to TRBJ2-1; D not resolved. V was pared by 2 bases and J by 4 bases, with 4 bases between. CDR1 and CDR2 (germline): SGHRS, YFSETQ. The CDR3 covers 12 residues. CDR3 protein: CASSLWYNEQFF. The CDR3 DNA sequence: TGCGCCAGCAGCTTATGGTACAATGAGCAGTTCTTC.

This rearrangement joins TRBV2 to TRBJ1-2; D is possibly TRBD1 (6 bases). Trimming took 5 bases from V and 7 from J, leaving 14 bases between them. From germline, CDR1 is SNHLY and CDR2 FYNNEI. The CDR3 length is 13 residues. The CDR3 reads CASSTQGSAGYTF. The CDR3 DNA reads TGTGCCAGCAGTACTCAGGGGAGTGCTGGCTACACCTTC.

The J gene is TRBJ2-2, the V gene TRBV9; 7 bases match TRBD2. From germline, CDR1 is SGDLS and CDR2 YYNGEE. After removal of 7 bases from V and 6 bases from J, the junction contained 9 bases not matched to a gene. The CDR3 loop spans 14 amino acids. The CDR3: CASGGEGPPGELFF. The CDR3 DNA reads TGTGCCAGCGGGGGGGAGGGCCCCCCCGGGGAGCTGTTTTTT.

This clone was detected only a few times. J is TRBJ1-2 and V is TRBV7-8; unclear D gene. The germline V and J ends were trimmed by 1 base and 0 bases, with 3 bases remaining between them. The V gene's germline CDR1 is SGHVS and CDR2 FQNEAQ. The CDR3 spans 13 residues. The CDR3 DNA reads TGTGCCAGCAGCTTAGACACTAACTATGGCTACACCTTC. It specifies CASSLDTNYGYTF.

V is TRBV27 and J is TRBJ2-3; D uncertain. V was clipped by 3 bases and J by 2 bases, with 12 bases between them. Germline CDR1 reads MNHEY; CDR2 reads SMNVEV (reference sequence). The CDR3 spans 15 residues. This chain's CDR3 is CASSFGRYLTDTQYF. DNA of the CDR3: TGTGCCAGCAGTTTCGGCAGGTACCTCACAGATACGCAGTATTTT.